Presented here are 26 T cell receptor beta chains from one specimen sequenced in a study of blood T cells in healthy people across ages. Sample-barcoded 5' priming and a J-beta primer mix drove a second PCR of 7 to 11 cycles. Each CDR3 protein gets one entry after TCRdb re-called the 5' RACE reads with MiXCR. The profile covers about 1.6 million distinct CDR3 sequences, with 30% to 40% appearing a single time and roughly 12% taken by the ten largest. The sample consisted of blood. These receptor sequences come from a woman aged 30 to 39 in good health.

This chain connects TRBV20-1 to TRBJ2-5; D possibly corresponds to TRBD2 (6 bases). Germline V lookup: CDR1 DFQATT, CDR2 SNEGSKA (reference sequence). This CDR3 comprises 16 residues. V lost 1 base and J lost 5, with 20 bases in between. The CDR3 loop reads CSARGGDGGPRETQYF. CDR3 sequence (DNA): TGCAGTGCTAGAGGTGGGGACGGGGGTCCCCGGGAGACCCAGTACTTC.

This clonotype was seen only a few times. This sequence joins TRBV6-4 and TRBJ2-7; no reliable D call. Trimming took 0 bases from V and 3 from J, leaving 12 bases between them. CDR3 length: 15 residues. Germline CDR1 and CDR2: MRHNA and SNTAGT. The CDR3 loop reads CASSDSVRRFYEQYF. DNA of the CDR3: TGTGCCAGCAGTGACTCTGTTCGGAGATTCTACGAGCAGTACTTC.

The chain couples TRBV9 to TRBJ2-5, with D possibly TRBD2 on 7 matching bases. Germline CDR1 SGDLS, CDR2 YYNGEE. The V end lost 0 bases, the J end lost 1 base, and 13 bases lay between the germline ends. This CDR3 spans 16 amino acids. CDR3 sequence (DNA): TGTGCCAGCAGCGTAGGTCTAGGGGGGGGCCAAGAGACCCAGTACTTC. Translating it yields CASSVGLGGGQETQYF.

The table lists this clonotype with a few counts. The V and J genes are TRBV12-3 or TRBV12-4 and TRBJ1-2; D is possibly TRBD1 (5 bases). The CDR3 length is 15 residues. The V gene lost 6 bases and the J gene lost 1 base, with 15 bases spanning the gap. CDR3: CASSLSWDVNYGYTF. In DNA form, the CDR3 reads TGTGCCAGCAGCCTTAGTTGGGACGTTAACTATGGCTACACCTTC.

This clonotype was counted only a few times. Just one base apart from a much larger clone, this may be a read error. V gene TRBV6-5 combines with J gene TRBJ2-1, with D possibly TRBD1 on 6 matching bases. Germline V gene data show CDR1 as MNHEY and CDR2 as SVGAGI. With 2 bases removed from V and 0 bases from J, the gap between germline ends came to 11 bases. The CDR3 loop spans 16 amino acids. The CDR3 coding sequence is TGTGCCAGCAGTTACATGAGGGGGAGCTCCTACAATGAGCAGTTCTTC. Translating gives CASSYMRGSSYNEQFF.

The J gene is TRBJ1-1, the V gene TRBV11-2; D unclear. Germline CDR1 and CDR2: SGHAT and FQNNGV. The CDR3 covers 14 residues. Trimming left V 4 bases short and J 0 bases short, with 9 bases between. The DNA of the CDR3 is TGTGCCAGCAGCTCTTCTAAGTTGAACACTGAAGCTTTCTTT. Translation: CASSSSKLNTEAFF.

The chain has TRBV5-1 and TRBJ2-3, with 7 bases lining up with TRBD1. With V trimmed by 8 bases and J by 0 bases, 6 bases remained unmatched. The V gene's germline CDR1 is SGHRS and CDR2 YFSETQ. The CDR3 extends over 14 amino acids. The CDR3 here is CASRTGPSTDTQYF. The CDR3 region has the DNA TGCGCCAGTCGGACAGGCCCAAGCACAGATACGCAGTATTTT.

The chain has TRBV20-1 and TRBJ1-4, with 7 bases aligning to TRBD1. Germline lookup yields CDR1 DFQATT and CDR2 SNEGSKA (reference sequence). This CDR3 is 13 amino acids long. V dropped 3 bases and J dropped 8; count of bases not matched to a gene: 6. Written as DNA, the CDR3 is TGCAGTGCTAGCGACAGGGCTAGCGAAAAACTGTTTTTT. Translating gives CSASDRASEKLFF.

The V and J genes are TRBV2 and TRBJ2-1; TRBD2 matches 7 bases. Unmatched junction bases numbered 6, after V lost 0 bases and J lost 4 bases. From germline, CDR1 is SNHLY and CDR2 FYNNEI. The CDR3 extends over 16 amino acids. The CDR3 protein is CASSEAGGVPYNEQFF. CDR3 bases: TGTGCCAGCAGTGAAGCGGGGGGGGTCCCATACAATGAGCAGTTCTTC.

The chain links TRBV24-1 to TRBJ2-3; D possibly uses TRBD1 or TRBD2 (5 bases each). The CDR3 length is 15 residues. In germline, CDR1 is KGHDR, CDR2 SFDVKD. V lost 5 bases and J 1 base, leaving 12 bases between the germline ends. The CDR3: CATSGDEEGTDTQYF. In DNA, the CDR3 is TGTGCCACCAGTGGGGACGAGGAGGGCACAGATACGCAGTATTTT.

In this sample, this clonotype turned up a few times. The chain employs TRBV9 and TRBJ2-4; D perhaps matches TRBD2 (6 bases). The closer fit of TRBJ2-5 to the DNA end suggests the J call may be wrong. The length of the CDR3 is 15 residues. Looked up from germline, CDR1 is SGDLS and CDR2 is YYNGEE. CDR3 coding DNA: TGTGCCAGCAGCGACCGTGCGGGGATACAAGAGACCCAGTACTTC. This codes for CASSDRAGIQETQYF.

This clonotype has just a few counts. This sequence joins TRBV12-3 or TRBV12-4 and TRBJ1-1, with 10 bases that match TRBD1. V shed 8 bases, J shed 5 bases, and the junction held 8 bases outside the gene matches. This CDR3 contains 14 residues. In DNA form, the CDR3 reads TGTGCCAGCTTTACCCCGGGACAGGGGACTGAAGCTTTCTTT. Amino acids: CASFTPGQGTEAFF.

V gene TRBV7-8 combines with J gene TRBJ2-5, with 7 bases aligning to TRBD2. CDR3 length: 15 amino acids. The germline V gene encodes CDR1 SGHVS and CDR2 FQNEAQ. After removal of 2 bases from V and 6 bases from J, the junction contained 9 bases not matched to a gene. CDR3 residues: CASSLFLREGKTQYF. CDR3 DNA: TGTGCCAGCAGCTTATTTCTCAGGGAGGGAAAGACCCAGTACTTC.

This chain joins TRBV20-1 and TRBJ1-5; 11 bases map to TRBD1. Germline assignment: CDR1 DFQATT and CDR2 SNEGSKA (reference sequence). This CDR3 comprises 16 residues. The ends lost 3 bases at V and 4 bases at J; junction bases unmatched: 8. CDR3 residues: CSASKPGQGENQPQHF. CDR3 sequence (DNA): TGCAGTGCTAGTAAACCGGGACAGGGGGAAAATCAGCCCCAGCATTTT.

This clonotype has just a few counts. The chain carries TRBV6-1 and TRBJ2-7; D is possibly TRBD1 (6 bases). This CDR3 contains 14 residues. Deletions cut 6 bases from V and 0 bases from J, with 12 bases between. CDR1 is MNHNS and CDR2 is SASEGT in the germline V gene. The CDR3 DNA is TGTGCCAGCAGGCAGGGGCTAAGCTCCTACGAGCAGTACTTC. Protein product: CASRQGLSSYEQYF.

The V call is TRBV20-1, the J call TRBJ2-1; TRBD2 matches 7 bases. From germline, CDR1 is DFQATT and CDR2 SNEGSKA (reference sequence). The V gene end was trimmed by 5 bases and the J gene end by 7 bases; junction bases not matched to a gene: 11. CDR3 size: 14 residues. CDR3 nucleotides: TGCAGTGCTGCCCGGGACTACGCCCCAAATGAGCAGTTCTTC. This encodes CSAARDYAPNEQFF.

This clonotype occurred a few times. This chain uses TRBV4-1 with TRBJ2-1; tentatively, D is TRBD2 (7 bases). This CDR3 has 14 residues. Germline V gene lookup returns CDR1 MGHRA and CDR2 YSYEKL. Trimming pared 4 bases from V and 10 bases from J, leaving 17 bases between. CDR3 in amino acids: CASSLFGGGNEQFF. The CDR3 nucleotides are TGCGCCAGCAGCCTCTTCGGCGGGGGCAACGAGCAGTTCTTC.

This clonotype turned up a few times. V usage is TRBV18 and J usage is TRBJ2-1, with D tentatively TRBD1 or TRBD2 (5 bases each). CDR1 and CDR2 (germline): KGHSH, LQKENI. V was pared by 2 bases and J by 5 bases, with 10 bases between. This CDR3 is 14 amino acids long. DNA of the CDR3: TGTGCCAGCTCACCAAAAAGGGACGACAATGAGCAGTTCTTC. It is translated as CASSPKRDDNEQFF.

This clonotype has a handful of counts. The chain carries TRBV6-5 and TRBJ2-1; 10 bases are a match to TRBD2. J lost 7 bases, V lost 4 bases, and 10 bases had no gene match. Germline V gene sequence: CDR1 MNHEY, CDR2 SVGAGI. This CDR3 has 16 amino acids. The CDR3: CASSSPELAGKNEQFF. The CDR3 bases are TGTGCCAGCAGTTCTCCAGAACTAGCGGGGAAAAATGAGCAGTTCTTC.

The chain links TRBV3-1 to TRBJ1-2; a possible D gene is TRBD1 (5 bases). V lost 3 bases, J lost 0 bases, and 14 bases lay in between. The CDR3 loop spans 16 amino acids. Germline CDR1 reads LGHDT; CDR2 reads YNNKEL (reference sequence). The CDR3 spells CASSHSGRVANYGYTF. The CDR3, as DNA: TGTGCCAGCAGCCACTCGGGCAGGGTTGCTAACTATGGCTACACCTTC.

This clonotype was detected only a few times. This sequence joins TRBV2 and TRBJ1-5, with 7 bases that match TRBD1. CDR1 and CDR2 from the germline V gene are SNHLY and FYNNEI. The CDR3 covers 16 residues. The J segment lost 0 bases and the V segment lost 1 base, leaving 3 bases of the junction unmatched. The chain's CDR3 is CASSEDRGYSNQPQHF. CDR3 bases: TGTGCCAGCAGTGAAGACAGGGGTTATAGCAATCAGCCCCAGCATTTT.

The chain links TRBV12-3 or TRBV12-4 to TRBJ1-4, with D unclear. With 6 bases removed from V and 6 bases from J, the gap between germline ends came to 11 bases. This CDR3 is built from 13 residues. Here the CDR3 DNA reads TGTGCCAGCAGCCCGATGCGATATGAAAAACTGTTTTTT. Residues: CASSPMRYEKLFF.

The chain couples TRBV6-5 to TRBJ2-5, with D maybe TRBD1 (5 bases). The CDR3 consists of 14 residues. Per the germline V gene, CDR1 is MNHEY and CDR2 is SVGAGI. V lost 0 bases, J lost 4 bases, and 9 bases lay in between. CDR3 nucleotides: TGTGCCAGCAGTTACTCTCGGCAGGGAGAGACCCAGTACTTC. Protein sequence: CASSYSRQGETQYF.

The chain combines TRBV7-3 with TRBJ1-2; 10 bases are shared with TRBD1. The CDR3 covers 15 residues. V lost 4 bases, J lost 6 bases, and 8 bases stayed unmatched. Germline lookup yields CDR1 SGHTA and CDR2 FQGTGA. The CDR3 DNA is TGTGCCAGCAGCTCACCCGGGACAGGGGATGATGGCTACACCTTC. It yields the protein CASSSPGTGDDGYTF.

This clonotype was seen a handful of times. The genes are TRBV7-9 and TRBJ2-7; a possible D gene is TRBD2 (5 bases). CDR1 and CDR2 (germline): SEHNR, FQNEAQ (reference sequence). The CDR3 loop spans 15 amino acids. V gave up 1 base and J gave up 4 bases, with 14 bases separating them. The CDR3 sequence is CASSLEPRSGYEQYF. CDR3 nucleotides: TGTGCCAGCAGCTTAGAGCCAAGATCGGGATACGAGCAGTACTTC. Combining the CDR3 with reference TRBV7-9 and TRBJ2-7 gives the whole variable domain DTGVSQNPRHKITKRGQNVTFRCDPISEHNRLYWYRQTLGQGPEFLTYFQNEAQLEKSRLLSDRFSAERPKGSFSTLEIQRTEQGDSAMYLCASSLEPRSGYEQYFGPGTRLTVT.

The V call is TRBV27, the J call TRBJ1-4, with 10 bases that match TRBD1. After removal of 5 bases from V and 7 bases from J, the junction contained 4 bases not matched to a gene. This CDR3 is built from 14 residues. CDR1 and CDR2 (germline): MNHEY, SMNVEV (reference sequence). The chain's CDR3 is CASSVDRGGEKLFF. The CDR3 DNA is TGTGCCAGCAGTGTGGACAGGGGGGGTGAAAAACTGTTTTTT.